The 16 T cell receptor beta chains below were found in one sample sequenced in a study of blood T cell repertoires in COVID-19. Using immunoSEQ multiplex PCR, the repertoire was profiled, and TCRdb retains in-frame clones only, with some absent. Of 210,000 or so clones listed, around 80% were seen once; the top ten hold roughly 10%. The sample was peripheral blood. The receptors stem from a woman of 80 years or more with acute or convalescent COVID-19.

The chain uses TRBV12-3 or TRBV12-4 and TRBJ1-2, with 7 nucleotides matching TRBD1. The CDR3 contains 13 residues. The ends lost 4 bases at V and 7 bases at J; junction bases unmatched: 6. The CDR3 region has the DNA TGTGCCAGCAGTTCCCGACAGGGATCTGGCTACACCTTC. Translated: CASSSRQGSGYTF.

This clone was seen just once. The chain carries TRBV6-5 and TRBJ2-2; 13 nucleotides match TRBD2. Trimming removed 3 bases from V and 6 bases from J; junction bases left unmatched: 4. CDR1 is MNHEY, CDR2 SVGAGI, per germline. The CDR3 sequence is 16 residues long. The CDR3 DNA sequence: TGTGCCAGCAGTTATTTACTAGCGGGAGGGCCCGGGGAGCTGTTTTTT. Its protein product is CASSYLLAGGPGELFF.

This clone was counted a few times. V and J are TRBV6-5 and TRBJ1-3; D unclear. There are 15 residues in the CDR3. Germline-derived CDR1 and CDR2 are MNHEY and SVGAGI. Trimming removed 0 bases at V and 0 bases at J, with 6 bases between. CDR3 in DNA: TGTGCCAGCAGTTACTCGGCAGACTCTGGAAACACCATATATTTT. Translated: CASSYSADSGNTIYF.

V gene TRBV7-8 combines with J gene TRBJ2-5; D gene ambiguous. Looked up from germline, CDR1 is SGHVS and CDR2 is FQNEAQ. Deletions cut 1 base from V and 2 bases from J, with 5 bases between. CDR3 size: 13 residues. Written as DNA, the CDR3 is TGTGCCAGCAGCTTAGGTCCGCAAGAGACCCAGTACTTC. Its translation is CASSLGPQETQYF.

The V call is TRBV2, the J call TRBJ1-2, with D possibly matching TRBD1 (5 bases). The CDR3 totals 18 residues. The germline V gene has CDR1 SNHLY and CDR2 FYNNEI. V was trimmed by 2 bases and J by 0 bases, leaving 19 bases between them. The CDR3 DNA reads as TGTGCCAGCAGTGAAAGGCGCTCGGGGGGATCGGCTAACTATGGCTACACCTTC. Translating it yields CASSERRSGGSANYGYTF.

This clone was seen only a few times. The chain couples TRBV5-1 to TRBJ2-3, with 11 bases lining up with TRBD2. The CDR3 is 16 residues long. Germline CDR1 reads SGHRS; CDR2 reads YFSETQ. The junction had 3 bases not matched to a gene; V was cut back by 0 bases and J by 3 bases. In DNA, the CDR3 is TGCGCCAGCAGCTTGGGACTAGCGGGGACTACAGATACGCAGTATTTT. Its translation: CASSLGLAGTTDTQYF.

The chain links TRBV5-4 to TRBJ2-2; tentatively, D is TRBD1 (6 bases). This CDR3 has 14 amino acids. With 1 base removed from V and 3 bases from J, the gap between germline ends came to 7 bases. Germline-derived CDR1 and CDR2 are SGHNT and YYREEE (reference sequence). The CDR3 DNA reads as TGTGCCAGCAGCTTGCAGGGGTACACCGGGGAGCTGTTTTTT. Amino acid sequence: CASSLQGYTGELFF.

The count of this clone is one. The rearrangement uses TRBV7-9 and TRBJ1-5; TRBD1 is a possible D gene (6 bases). The germline V and J ends were trimmed by 1 base and 1 base, with 14 bases remaining between them. Germline V gene lookup returns CDR1 SEHNR and CDR2 FQNEAQ (reference sequence). The CDR3 has 17 amino acids. CDR3 in amino acids: CASSLGLIQGSNQPQHF. Written as DNA, the CDR3 is TGTGCCAGCAGCTTAGGCCTAATACAGGGAAGCAATCAGCCCCAGCATTTT.

The V and J genes are TRBV10-3 and TRBJ2-5, with D possibly matching TRBD1 (5 bases). In germline, CDR1 is ENHRY, CDR2 SYGVKD. Trimming left V 4 bases short and J 1 base short, with 10 bases between. The CDR3 has 14 amino acids. In DNA, the CDR3 is TGTGCCATCAGTGGAAAGACAGCCCAAGAGACCCAGTACTTC. Its translation is CAISGKTAQETQYF.

The rearrangement joins TRBV6-5 to TRBJ1-5; maybe TRBD1 (5 bases). The germline V gene has CDR1 MNHEY and CDR2 SVGAGI. This CDR3 spans 15 amino acids. V gave up 6 bases and J gave up 0 bases, with 12 bases separating them. CDR3 sequence reads: CASSRLGVSNQPQHF. In nucleotides, the CDR3 is TGTGCCAGCAGCCGACTAGGGGTTAGCAATCAGCCCCAGCATTTT.

The gene calls are TRBV5-1 and TRBJ2-7; D unresolved. Trimming left V 0 bases short and J 3 bases short, with 7 bases between. The CDR3 contains 13 residues. The germline V gene encodes CDR1 SGHRS and CDR2 YFSETQ. The CDR3 region has the DNA TGCGCCAGCAGCTTGGTGGCCAGCTACGAGCAGTACTTC. Residues: CASSLVASYEQYF.

This chain uses TRBV11-3 with TRBJ1-5, with 10 bases lining up with TRBD1. Germline loops: CDR1 SGHNT, CDR2 YENEEA. The CDR3 is 15 amino acids. V shed 5 bases and J 6 bases; nucleotides not matched to a gene: 7. The CDR3 loop is CASSPGTGVGQPQHF. The DNA for the CDR3 is TGTGCCAGCAGCCCGGGGACAGGGGTCGGTCAGCCCCAGCATTTT. Full variable domain (outside the CDR3, taken from reference TRBV11-3 and TRBJ1-5): EAGVVQSPRYKIIEKKQPVAFWCNPISGHNTLYWYLQNLGQGPELLIRYENEEAVDDSQLPKDRFSAERLKGVDSTLKIQPAELGDSAVYLCASSPGTGVGQPQHFGDGTRLSIL.

A word on this clone: Other DNA sequences in this sample translate to the same CDR3. The chain joins TRBV18 to TRBJ1-1, with D hard to call. CDR1 and CDR2 (germline): KGHSH, LQKENI. Trimming pared 1 base from V and 1 base from J, leaving 4 bases between. The CDR3 is 13 residues long. This chain's CDR3 is CASSPLRNTEAFF. In nucleotides, the CDR3 is TGTGCCAGCTCACCACTGAGGAACACTGAAGCTTTCTTT.

The V and J genes are TRBV12-3 or TRBV12-4 and TRBJ1-1; D is perhaps TRBD1 (6 bases). V was trimmed by 5 bases and J by 1 base, leaving 8 bases between them. The CDR3 extends over 13 amino acids. CDR3: CASSDRRNTEAFF. The CDR3 nucleotides are TGTGCCAGCAGTGACAGGAGGAACACTGAAGCTTTCTTT.

The V call is TRBV29-1, the J call TRBJ1-2, with D perhaps matching TRBD1 (5 bases). Germline values: CDR1 SQVTM, CDR2 ANQGSEA. The CDR3 contains 12 residues. Trimming pared 4 bases from V and 6 bases from J, leaving 12 bases between. This CDR3 is CSVVGGGDGYTF. CDR3 DNA sequence: TGCAGCGTTGTTGGTGGAGGGGATGGCTACACCTTC. The variable domain in full, completed from reference TRBV29-1 and TRBJ1-2, reads SAVISQKPSRDICQRGTSLTIQCQVDSQVTMMFWYRQQPGQSLTLIATANQGSEATYESGFVIDKFPISRPNLTFSTLTVSNMSPEDSSIYLCSVVGGGDGYTFGSGTRLTVV.

This chain's CDR3 is CASSPGGAQAYEQYF. The CDR3 DNA follows: TGTGCCAGCAGCCCGGGGGGGGCTCAGGCCTACGAGCAGTACTTC. V gene TRBV7-2 combines with J gene TRBJ2-7; TRBD2 agrees at 8 bases. Trimming at V came to 5 bases and at J to 2 bases, leaving 8 bases not matched to a gene. The germline gives CDR1 SGHTA, CDR2 FQGNSA. The CDR3 loop spans 15 amino acids.